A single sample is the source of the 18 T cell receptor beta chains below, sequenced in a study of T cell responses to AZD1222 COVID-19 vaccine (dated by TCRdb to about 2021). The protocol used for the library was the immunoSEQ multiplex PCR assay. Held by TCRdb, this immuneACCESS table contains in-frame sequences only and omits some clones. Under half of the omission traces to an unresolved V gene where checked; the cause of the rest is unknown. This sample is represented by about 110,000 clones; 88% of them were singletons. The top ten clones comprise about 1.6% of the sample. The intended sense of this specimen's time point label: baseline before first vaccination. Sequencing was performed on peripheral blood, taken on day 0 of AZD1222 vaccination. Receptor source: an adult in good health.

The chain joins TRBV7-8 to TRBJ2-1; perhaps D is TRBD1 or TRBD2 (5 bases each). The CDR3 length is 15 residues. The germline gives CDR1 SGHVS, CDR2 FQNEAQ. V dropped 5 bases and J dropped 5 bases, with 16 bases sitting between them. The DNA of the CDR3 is TGTGCCAGCAGCCCGAGGGACCCAACTAACAATGAGCAGTTCTTC. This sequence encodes CASSPRDPTNNEQFF.

The CDR3 protein is CAISPPGQGANEQFF. The DNA of the CDR3 is TGTGCCATCAGCCCCCCGGGACAGGGGGCGAATGAGCAGTTCTTC. The chain links TRBV10-3 to TRBJ2-1; 12 positions agree with TRBD1. This CDR3 spans 15 amino acids. Germline loops: CDR1 ENHRY, CDR2 SYGVKD. The junction had 7 bases not matched to a gene; V was cut back by 6 bases and J by 7 bases.

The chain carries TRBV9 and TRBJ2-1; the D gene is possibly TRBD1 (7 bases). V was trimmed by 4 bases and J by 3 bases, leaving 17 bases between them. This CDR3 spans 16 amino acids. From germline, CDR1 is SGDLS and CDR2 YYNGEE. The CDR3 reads CASSPREQGSYNEQFF. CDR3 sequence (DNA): TGTGCCAGCAGCCCGCGGGAACAGGGGAGCTACAATGAGCAGTTCTTC.

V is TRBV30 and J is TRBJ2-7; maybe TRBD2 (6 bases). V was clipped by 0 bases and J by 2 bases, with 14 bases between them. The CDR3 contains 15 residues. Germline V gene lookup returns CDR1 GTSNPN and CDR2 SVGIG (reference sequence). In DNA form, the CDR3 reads TGTGCCTGGAGTGTATTGGGGGGTAGAGCCTACGAGCAGTACTTC. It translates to CAWSVLGGRAYEQYF. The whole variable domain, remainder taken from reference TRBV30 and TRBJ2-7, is SQTIHQWPATLVQPVGSPLSLECTVEGTSNPNLYWYRQAAGRGLQLLFYSVGIGQISSEVPQNLSASRPQDRQFILSSKKLLLSDSGFYLCAWSVLGGRAYEQYFGPGTRLTVT.

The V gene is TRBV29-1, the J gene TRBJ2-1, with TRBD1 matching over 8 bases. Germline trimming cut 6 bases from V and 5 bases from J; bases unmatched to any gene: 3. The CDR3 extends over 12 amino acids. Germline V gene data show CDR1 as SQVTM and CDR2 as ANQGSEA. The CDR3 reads CSVGGQDNEQFF. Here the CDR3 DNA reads TGCAGCGTGGGGGGACAGGACAATGAGCAGTTCTTC.

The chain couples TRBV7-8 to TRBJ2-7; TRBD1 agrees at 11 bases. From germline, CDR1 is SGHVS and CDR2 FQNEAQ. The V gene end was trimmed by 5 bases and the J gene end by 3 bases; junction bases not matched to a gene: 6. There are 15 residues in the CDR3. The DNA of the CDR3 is TGTGCCAGCAGCGATCAAGGGACAGGGGGCTACGAGCAGTACTTC. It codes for CASSDQGTGGYEQYF.

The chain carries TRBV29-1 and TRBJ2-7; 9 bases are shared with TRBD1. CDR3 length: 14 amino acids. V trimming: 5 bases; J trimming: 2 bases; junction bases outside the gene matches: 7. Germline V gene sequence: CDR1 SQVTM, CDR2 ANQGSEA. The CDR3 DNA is TGCAGCGTTCCCTCGGACAGGGGTCCCTACGAGCAGTACTTC. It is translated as CSVPSDRGPYEQYF.

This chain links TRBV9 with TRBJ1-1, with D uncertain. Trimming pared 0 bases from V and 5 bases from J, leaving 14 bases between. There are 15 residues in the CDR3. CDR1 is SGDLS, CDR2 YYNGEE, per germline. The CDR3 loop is CASSVGGVLGTEAFF. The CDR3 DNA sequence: TGTGCCAGCAGCGTAGGTGGAGTTTTGGGGACTGAAGCTTTCTTT.

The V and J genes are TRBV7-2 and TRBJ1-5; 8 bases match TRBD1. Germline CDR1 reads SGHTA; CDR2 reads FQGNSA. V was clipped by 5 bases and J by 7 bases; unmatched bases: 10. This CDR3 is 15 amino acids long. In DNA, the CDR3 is TGTGCCAGCAGCGCCGGGACAGGAGGCCCCCAGCCCCAGCATTTT. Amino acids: CASSAGTGGPQPQHF.

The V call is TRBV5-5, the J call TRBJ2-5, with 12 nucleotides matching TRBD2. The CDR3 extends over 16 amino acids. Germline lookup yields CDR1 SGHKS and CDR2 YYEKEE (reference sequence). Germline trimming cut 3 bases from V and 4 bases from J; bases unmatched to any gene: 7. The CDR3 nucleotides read TGTGCCAGCAGCTCGACTAGCGGGAGTGGGAGAGAGACCCAGTACTTC. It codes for CASSSTSGSGRETQYF.

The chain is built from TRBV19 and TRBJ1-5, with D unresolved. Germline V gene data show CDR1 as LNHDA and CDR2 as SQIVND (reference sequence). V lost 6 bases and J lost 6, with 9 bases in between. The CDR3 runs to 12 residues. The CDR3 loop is CASSSGGQPQHF. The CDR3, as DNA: TGTGCCAGTAGCTCGGGTGGTCAGCCCCAGCATTTT.

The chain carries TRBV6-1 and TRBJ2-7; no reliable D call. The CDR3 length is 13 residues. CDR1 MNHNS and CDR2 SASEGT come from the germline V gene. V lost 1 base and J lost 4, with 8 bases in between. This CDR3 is CASSEVNRYEQYF. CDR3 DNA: TGTGCCAGCAGTGAAGTAAATAGGTACGAGCAGTACTTC.

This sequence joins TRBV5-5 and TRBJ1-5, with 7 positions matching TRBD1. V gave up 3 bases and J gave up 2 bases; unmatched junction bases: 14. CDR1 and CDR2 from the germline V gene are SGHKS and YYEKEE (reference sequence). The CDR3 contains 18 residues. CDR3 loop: CASSSGQATWDGNQPQHF. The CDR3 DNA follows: TGTGCCAGCAGCTCAGGACAGGCCACCTGGGATGGCAATCAGCCCCAGCATTTT.

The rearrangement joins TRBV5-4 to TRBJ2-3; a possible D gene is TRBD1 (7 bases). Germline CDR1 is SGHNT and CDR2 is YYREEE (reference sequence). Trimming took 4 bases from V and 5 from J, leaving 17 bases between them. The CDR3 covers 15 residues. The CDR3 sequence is CASSPERQGGDTQYF. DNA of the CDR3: TGTGCCAGCAGCCCGGAACGACAGGGAGGAGATACGCAGTATTTT.

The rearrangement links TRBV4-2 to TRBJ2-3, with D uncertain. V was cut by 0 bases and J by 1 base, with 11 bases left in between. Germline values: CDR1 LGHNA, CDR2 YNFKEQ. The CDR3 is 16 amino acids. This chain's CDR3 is CASSQDPRTGTDTQYF. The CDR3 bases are TGTGCCAGCAGCCAAGATCCTCGAACTGGCACAGATACGCAGTATTTT.

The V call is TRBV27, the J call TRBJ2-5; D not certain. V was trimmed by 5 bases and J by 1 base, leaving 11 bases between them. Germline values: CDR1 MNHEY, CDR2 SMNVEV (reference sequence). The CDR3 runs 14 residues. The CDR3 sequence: CASSNQRLQETQYF. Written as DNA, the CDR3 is TGTGCCAGCAGTAACCAACGTCTCCAAGAGACCCAGTACTTC.

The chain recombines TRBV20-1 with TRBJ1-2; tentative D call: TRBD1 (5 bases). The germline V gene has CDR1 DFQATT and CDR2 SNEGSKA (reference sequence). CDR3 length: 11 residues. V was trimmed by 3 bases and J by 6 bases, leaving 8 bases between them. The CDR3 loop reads CSARQGNGYTF. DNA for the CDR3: TGCAGTGCTAGGCAGGGTAATGGCTACACCTTC.

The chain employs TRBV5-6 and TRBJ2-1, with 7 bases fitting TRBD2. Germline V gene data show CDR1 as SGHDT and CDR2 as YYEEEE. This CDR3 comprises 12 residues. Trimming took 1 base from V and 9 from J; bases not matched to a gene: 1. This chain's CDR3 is CASSLSGVEQFF. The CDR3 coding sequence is TGTGCCAGCAGCTTGAGCGGGGTTGAGCAGTTCTTC.